The clone carrying this T cell receptor beta chain turned up a few times. What it recognizes is unknown. This entry belongs to a study of T-cell memory formation after mild COVID-19. Study-wide background: The study found TCR clusters largely donor specific.

In TCRdb, the 5' RACE reads were re-called with MiXCR into one record per CDR3 protein. The sample records hundreds of thousands of distinct CDR3 sequences, roughly 22% being singletons. Study findings and constraints: CM and EM subsets held most contracting CD4+ clones; EMRA held CD8+ ones.

Trimming removed 0 bases from V and 1 base from J, with 14 bases in between. CDR3 length: 16 residues. Germline loops: CDR1 GTSNPN, CDR2 SVGIG (reference sequence). This chain connects TRBV30 to TRBJ2-3; no definite D call. This TCR came from an adult woman who had mild COVID-19 (a few samples of this study predate the infection). Cell type and time point are not known. The material sequenced was PBMCs or a T cell subset sorted from them (not recorded which). DNA of the CDR3: TGTGCCTGGAGTGTATACGGCTATGACGGCACAGATACGCAGTATTTT. Translating it yields CAWSVYGYDGTDTQYF.